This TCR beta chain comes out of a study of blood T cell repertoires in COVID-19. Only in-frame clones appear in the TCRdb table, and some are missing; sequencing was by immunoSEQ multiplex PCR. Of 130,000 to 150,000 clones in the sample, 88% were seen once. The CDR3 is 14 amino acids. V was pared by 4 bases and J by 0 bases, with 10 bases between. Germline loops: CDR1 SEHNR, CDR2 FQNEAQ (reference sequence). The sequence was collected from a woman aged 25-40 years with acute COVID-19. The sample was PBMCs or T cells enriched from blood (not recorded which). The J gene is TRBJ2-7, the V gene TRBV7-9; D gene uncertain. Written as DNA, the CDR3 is TGTGCCAGCAGCTCTATTCCGAGCTCCTACGAGCAGTACTTC. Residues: CASSSIPSSYEQYF.